These 19 T cell receptor beta chains came from one sample sequenced in a study of T-cell reconstitution after alpha-beta-depleted transplantation in children. Unique molecular identifiers featured in how the TCRbeta library was prepared. TCRdb itself ran the PCR reads through MiXCR, one entry per CDR3 protein. The sample lists approximately 400,000 distinct CDR3 sequences; 9.5% to 13% were seen once. This specimen consisted of PBMCs from the stem cell graft donor, obtained from the stem cell graft. The origin of the receptors is a human donor who donated a stem cell graft to a child with acute myeloid leukemia.

This clonotype appeared a few times. The V call is TRBV10-3, the J call TRBJ1-3; no reliable D call. V lost 0 bases to trimming and J lost 0 bases, with 6 bases between them. This CDR3 has 15 amino acids. Germline CDR1 ENHRY, CDR2 SYGVKD. The CDR3 DNA sequence: TGTGCCATCAGTGAGTCGGCTATCTCTGGAAACACCATATATTTT. It specifies CAISESAISGNTIYF.

V gene TRBV7-2 combines with J gene TRBJ2-7; D remains ambiguous. CDR3 size: 13 residues. The germline V gene encodes CDR1 SGHTA and CDR2 FQGNSA. Trimming cost V 1 base and J 3 bases, with 7 bases left between them. The CDR3 nucleotides are TGTGCCAGCAGCTTAGGTGGGGACTACGAGCAGTACGTC. Its translation: CASSLGGDYEQYV.

This clonotype was counted only a few times. The CDR3 protein is CASSLAETSGYNEQFF. CDR3 coding DNA: TGTGCCAGCAGCTTAGCCGAGACTAGCGGCTACAATGAGCAGTTCTTC. The chain employs TRBV7-8 and TRBJ2-1; the match to TRBD2 covers 9 bases. V dropped 0 bases and J dropped 3; count of bases not matched to a gene: 3. The CDR3 contains 16 residues. The germline V gene encodes CDR1 SGHVS and CDR2 FQNEAQ.

This rearrangement joins TRBV29-1 to TRBJ2-7, with 9 bases fitting TRBD1. Trimming took 2 bases from V and 3 from J; bases not matched to a gene: 5. The CDR3 is 14 residues long. CDR1 and CDR2 (germline): SQVTM, ANQGSEA. CDR3 protein: CSVESGQGFYEQYF. CDR3 coding DNA: TGCAGCGTTGAAAGCGGACAGGGGTTCTACGAGCAGTACTTC.

This clonotype has a handful of counts. CDR3 protein: CAISAKLAGGSHEQFF. In DNA, the CDR3 is TGTGCCATCAGCGCAAAACTAGCGGGGGGTTCCCATGAGCAGTTCTTC. This chain connects TRBV10-3 to TRBJ2-1; 12 bases align to TRBD2. Germline V gene sequence: CDR1 ENHRY, CDR2 SYGVKD. V lost 6 bases and J lost 8; bases outside the gene matches: 11. The CDR3 totals 16 residues.

This clonotype was recorded a few times. This chain joins TRBV5-6 and TRBJ1-5; D might be TRBD1 (6 bases). The ends were cut back, 0 bases at V and 7 bases at J, with 20 bases in the middle. This CDR3 contains 17 residues. Per the germline V gene, CDR1 is SGHDT and CDR2 is YYEEEE. The CDR3 coding sequence is TGTGCCAGCAGCTTGGCGGCAGGGGTGGGAATGGTGCAGCCCCAGCATTTT. Translated: CASSLAAGVGMVQPQHF.

In its sample, this clonotype was seen a few times. This chain joins TRBV30 and TRBJ2-1, with D perhaps given as TRBD1 or TRBD2 (5 bases each). The CDR3 contains 13 residues. V was shortened by 4 bases and J by 6 bases, with 13 bases between the two germline ends. Germline-derived CDR1 and CDR2 are GTSNPN and SVGIG (reference sequence). The CDR3 DNA reads TGTGCCTGGATAGAGGGACCCCTCAATGAGCAGTTCTTC. Translated, it gives CAWIEGPLNEQFF.

The rearrangement links TRBV20-1 to TRBJ2-2; 13 bases map to TRBD2. Germline loops: CDR1 DFQATT, CDR2 SNEGSKA (reference sequence). The V and J ends lost 6 bases and 5 bases, in that order; junction bases with no gene match: 15. The length of the CDR3 is 18 residues. Written as DNA, the CDR3 is TGCAGTGCGCACGGCTCGGGACTAGCGGGGCGAAGGACCGGGGAGCTGTTTTTT. This gives the protein CSAHGSGLAGRRTGELFF.

This rearrangement joins TRBV7-2 to TRBJ2-3; D gene ambiguous. Germline-derived CDR1 and CDR2 are SGHTA and FQGNSA. There are 11 residues in the CDR3. Trimming cost V 5 bases and J 7 bases, with 7 bases left between them. CDR3 in DNA: TGTGCCAGCAGCCCGAGCCATACGCAGTATTTT. Translation: CASSPSHTQYF.

In this sample, this clonotype turned up a few times. The chain has TRBV25-1 and TRBJ1-1; D may be TRBD1 (6 bases). The CDR3 runs 12 residues. Trimming removed 3 bases from V and 6 bases from J, with 8 bases in between. Germline CDR1 and CDR2: MGHDK and SYGVNS. The DNA of the CDR3 is TGTGCCAGCAGTGACAGGGGCGCTGAAGCTTTCTTT. As protein: CASSDRGAEAFF. Variable domain in full (rest from reference TRBV25-1 and TRBJ1-1): EADIYQTPRYLVIGTGKKITLECSQTMGHDKMYWYQQDPGMELHLIHYSYGVNSTEKGDLSSESTVSRIRTEHFPLTLESARPSHTSQYLCASSDRGAEAFFGQGTRLTVV.

J is TRBJ2-1 and V is TRBV7-9; D unclear. V was cut by 4 bases and J by 6 bases, with 13 bases left in between. This CDR3 spans 14 amino acids. Germline lookup yields CDR1 SEHNR and CDR2 FQNEAQ (reference sequence). CDR3: CASSSRSTGNEQFF. The CDR3 region has the DNA TGTGCCAGCAGCTCAAGATCCACGGGCAATGAGCAGTTCTTC.

There are a few counts of this clonotype. The rearrangement links TRBV9 to TRBJ2-1; 13 bases match TRBD2. Per germline, CDR1 SGDLS and CDR2 YYNGEE. This CDR3 region has 14 residues. V lost 3 bases and J lost 8; bases outside the gene matches: 2. The CDR3 reads CASSATSGRHEQFF. The CDR3 DNA reads TGTGCCAGCAGCGCGACTAGCGGGAGGCATGAGCAGTTCTTC.

This clonotype was picked up a small number of times. The chain combines TRBV5-1 with TRBJ2-1; D is undetermined. Between the trimmed V and J ends, which lost 0 bases and 10 bases, there was a span of 8 bases. The CDR3 runs 12 residues. Germline V CDR1 and CDR2: SGHRS, YFSETQ. The CDR3 here is CASSLGAREQFF. Written as DNA, the CDR3 is TGCGCCAGCAGCTTGGGAGCACGGGAGCAGTTCTTC. Full variable domain (remainder filled in from reference TRBV5-1 and TRBJ2-1): KAGVTQTPRYLIKTRGQQVTLSCSPISGHRSVSWYQQTPGQGLQFLFEYFSETQRNKGNFPGRFSGRQFSNSRSEMNVSTLELGDSALYLCASSLGAREQFFGPGTRLTVL.

The chain carries TRBV27 and TRBJ2-1; 10 bases map to TRBD2. The germline CDR1 and CDR2 sequences are MNHEY and SMNVEV (reference sequence). Trimming took 5 bases from V and 8 from J; bases not matched to a gene: 6. The CDR3 has 14 amino acids. The CDR3 sequence: CASSTLAGVYEQFF. The CDR3 DNA reads as TGTGCCAGCAGTACCCTAGCGGGGGTGTATGAGCAGTTCTTC.

This clonotype was observed a few times. The chain recombines TRBV7-8 with TRBJ2-2; 7 nucleotides agree with TRBD1. Germline loops: CDR1 SGHVS, CDR2 FQNEAQ. The CDR3 contains 16 residues. Germline trimming cut 4 bases from V and 8 bases from J; bases unmatched to any gene: 13. The CDR3 here is CASSSLGTAVPGELFF. Written as DNA, the CDR3 is TGTGCCAGCAGCTCCCTTGGGACAGCAGTTCCAGGGGAGCTGTTTTTT.

The chain employs TRBV29-1 and TRBJ2-1, with D perhaps matching TRBD2 (5 bases). Germline values: CDR1 SQVTM, CDR2 ANQGSEA. V was clipped by 2 bases and J by 6 bases, with 14 bases between them. The CDR3 covers 14 residues. In DNA, the CDR3 is TGCAGCGTTGAACGGTACCAGAGGGTCAATGAGCAGTTCTTC. It translates to CSVERYQRVNEQFF.

This clonotype showed up just a few times. The chain is built from TRBV6-1 and TRBJ2-2, with D perhaps being TRBD1 or TRBD2 (6 bases each). CDR3 size: 15 residues. Germline CDR1 reads MNHNS; CDR2 reads SASEGT. Trimming took off 0 bases at V and 7 bases at J, with 12 bases between the two ends. CDR3 DNA: TGTGCCAGCAGTGAAGCGGGGGCCGGGGGCGGGGAGCTGTTTTTT. Translating it yields CASSEAGAGGGELFF.

This clonotype was observed a handful of times. The chain combines TRBV7-2 with TRBJ2-6, with D tentatively TRBD1 (5 bases). Germline CDR1 and CDR2: SGHTA and FQGNSA. This CDR3 spans 16 amino acids. Deletions cut 6 bases from V and 1 base from J, with 13 bases between. The CDR3 DNA reads as TGTGCCAGCAGAAACAGGCTCGGGTCTGGGGCCAACGTCCTGACTTTC. Residues: CASRNRLGSGANVLTF.

There are a few counts of this clonotype. The chain joins TRBV10-2 to TRBJ2-1; no clear D. The V and J ends lost 1 base and 5 bases respectively, with 6 bases between them. The CDR3 has 13 amino acids. Germline-derived CDR1 and CDR2 are WSHSY and SAAADI. CDR3 bases: TGCGCCAGCAGTGAGTTTCGAAACAATGAGCAGTTCTTC. It specifies CASSEFRNNEQFF.